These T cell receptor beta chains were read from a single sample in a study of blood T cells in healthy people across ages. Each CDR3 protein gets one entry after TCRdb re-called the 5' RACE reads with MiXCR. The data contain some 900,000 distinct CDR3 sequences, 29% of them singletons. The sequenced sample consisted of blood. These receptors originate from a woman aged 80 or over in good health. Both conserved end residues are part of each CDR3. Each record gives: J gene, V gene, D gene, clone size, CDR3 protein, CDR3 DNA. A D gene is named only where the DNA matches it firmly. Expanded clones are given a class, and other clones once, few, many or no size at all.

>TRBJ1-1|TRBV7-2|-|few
CASSLHPPRGNTEAFF
TGTGCCAGCAGCTTACATCCGCCTCGGGGGAACACTGAAGCTTTCTTT
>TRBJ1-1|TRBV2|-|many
CASSGGRIEAFF
TGTGCCAGCAGTGGAGGCCGGATTGAAGCTTTCTTT
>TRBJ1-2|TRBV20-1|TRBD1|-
CSARVLRDRMQGYTF
TGCAGTGCTAGAGTTCTTCGGGACAGGATGCAAGGCTACACCTTC
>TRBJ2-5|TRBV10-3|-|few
CAISVTSLGEQYF
TGTGCCATCAGTGTGACTAGTCTCGGTGAGCAGTACTTC
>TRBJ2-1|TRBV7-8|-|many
CASSLRGGSSYNEQFF
TGTGCCAGCAGCTTAAGGGGGGGGAGCTCCTACAATGAGCAGTTCTTC
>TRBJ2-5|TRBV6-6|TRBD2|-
CASSYRLAGWETQYF
TGTGCCAGCAGTTACCGACTAGCGGGGTGGGAGACCCAGTACTTC
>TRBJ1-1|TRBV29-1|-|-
CGVAQNMNTEAFF
TGCGGCGTTGCACAGAACATGAACACTGAAGCTTTCTTT
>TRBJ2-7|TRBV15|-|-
CATSRYQNEQDF
TGTGCCACCAGCAGATACCAGAACGAGCAGGACTTC
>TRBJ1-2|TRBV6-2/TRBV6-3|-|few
CASSYKQGTPYYGYTF
TGTGCCAGCAGTTACAAGCAGGGGACACCCTACTATGGCTACACCTTC
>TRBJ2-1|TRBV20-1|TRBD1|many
CSARGQLSSYNEQFF
TGCAGTGCTAGGGGACAGCTAAGCTCCTACAATGAGCAGTTCTTC
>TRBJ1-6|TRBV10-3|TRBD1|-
CAISGGQDVSPRHF
TGTGCCATCAGTGGGGGACAGGATGTCTCACCCCGCCACTTT
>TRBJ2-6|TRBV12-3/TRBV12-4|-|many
CASSFRQGSSGANVLTF
TGTGCCAGCAGTTTTAGGCAGGGGTCCTCTGGGGCCAACGTCCTGACTTTC
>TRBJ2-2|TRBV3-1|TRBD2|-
CASGDGGARTGDLFF
TGTGCCAGCGGTGACGGGGGGGCGAGGACCGGGGACCTGTTTTTT
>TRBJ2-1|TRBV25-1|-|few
CASREWVEGNEQFF
TGTGCCAGCAGGGAATGGGTAGAGGGCAATGAGCAGTTCTTC
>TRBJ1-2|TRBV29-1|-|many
CSVVGSGYGYTF
TGCAGCGTTGTTGGCAGTGGCTATGGCTACACCTTC
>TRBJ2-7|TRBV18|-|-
CASSATNGSSYEQYF
TGTGCCAGCTCAGCCACTAACGGCAGCTCCTACGAGCAGTACTTC
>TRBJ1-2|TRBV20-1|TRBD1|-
CSARDRGPRGFFYGYTF
TGCAGTGCTAGAGATAGGGGGCCCCGGGGATTCTTCTATGGCTACACCTTC
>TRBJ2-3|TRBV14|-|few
CASSLSWYF
TGTGCCAGCAGCCTATCATGGTATTTT
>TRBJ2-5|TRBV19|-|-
CASSMGTQETQYF
TGTGCCAGTAGTATGGGTACCCAAGAGACCCAGTACTTC
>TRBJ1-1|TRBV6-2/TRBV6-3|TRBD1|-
CAEHRDRTVNTEAFF
TGTGCCGAACACCGGGACAGGACCGTGAACACTGAAGCTTTCTTT
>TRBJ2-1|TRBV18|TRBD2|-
CASSPRGGAAEQFF
TGTGCCAGCTCACCACGCGGGGGGGCAGCTGAGCAGTTCTTC
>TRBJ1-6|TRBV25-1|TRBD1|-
CASREQGFSYSSPLHF
TGTGCCAGCAGGGAACAGGGGTTCTCCTATAGTTCACCCCTCCACTTT
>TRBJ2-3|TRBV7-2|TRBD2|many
CASSSVAGGSTDTQYF
TGTGCCAGCAGCTCTGTAGCGGGGGGATCCACAGATACGCAGTATTTT
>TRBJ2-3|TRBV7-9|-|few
CASSLAGGRVNTQYF
TGTGCCAGCAGCTTAGCGGGGGGCCGGGTAAATACGCAGTATTTT
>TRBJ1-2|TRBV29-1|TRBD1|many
CSVFPGQLNGYTF
TGCAGCGTGTTCCCGGGACAGTTAAATGGCTACACCTTC
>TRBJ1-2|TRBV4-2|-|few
CASSQDGGGNYYGYTF
TGTGCCAGCAGCCAAGATGGGGGGGGAAACTACTATGGCTACACCTTC
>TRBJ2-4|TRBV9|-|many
CASSGGRAKNIQYF
TGTGCCAGCAGCGGAGGTAGGGCCAAAAACATTCAGTACTTC
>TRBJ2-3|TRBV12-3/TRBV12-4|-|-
CARGYSDAQYF
TGTGCCAGAGGGTATTCAGATGCGCAGTATTTT
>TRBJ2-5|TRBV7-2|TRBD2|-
CASSLAASGFSGETQYF
TGTGCCAGCAGCTTAGCAGCTAGCGGGTTTAGTGGGGAGACCCAGTACTTC
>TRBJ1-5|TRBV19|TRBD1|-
CASSVKSGTGGAHQPQHF
TGTGCCAGTAGTGTCAAATCCGGGACAGGGGGCGCGCATCAGCCCCAGCATTTT
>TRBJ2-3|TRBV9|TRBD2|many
CASSTDRTSGGGDTQYF
TGTGCCAGCAGCACAGATCGGACTAGCGGGGGTGGAGATACGCAGTATTTT
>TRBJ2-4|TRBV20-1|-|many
CSASKAKNIQYF
TGCAGTGCTAGCAAGGCCAAAAACATTCAGTACTTC
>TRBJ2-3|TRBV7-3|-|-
CASSFSPRDTQYF
TGTGCCAGCAGCTTCTCTCCTCGGGATACGCAGTATTTT
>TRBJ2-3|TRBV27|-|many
CASSLRGAVPTDTQYF
TGTGCCAGCAGTTTACGGGGGGCCGTCCCCACAGATACGCAGTATTTT
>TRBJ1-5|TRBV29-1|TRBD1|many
CSVQGASNQPQHF
TGCAGCGTCCAGGGGGCTAGCAATCAGCCCCAGCATTTT
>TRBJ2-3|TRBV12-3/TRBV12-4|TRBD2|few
CASSPGGAIDTQYF
TGTGCCAGCAGCCCCGGGGGGGCCATAGATACGCAGTATTTT
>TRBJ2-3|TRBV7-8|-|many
CASSLRIAATDTQYF
TGTGCCAGCAGCCTTCGGATAGCGGCCACAGATACGCAGTATTTT
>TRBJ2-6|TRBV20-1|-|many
CSATGPSSGANVLTF
TGCAGTGCTACCGGACCAAGCTCTGGGGCCAACGTCCTGACTTTC
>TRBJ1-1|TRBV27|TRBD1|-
CASRLTQTGRTEAFF
TGTGCCAGCAGACTCACCCAGACAGGGCGGACTGAAGCTTTCTTT
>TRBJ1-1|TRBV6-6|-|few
CASSYREMRGTEAFF
TGTGCCAGCAGTTACAGGGAGATGAGAGGCACTGAAGCTTTCTTT
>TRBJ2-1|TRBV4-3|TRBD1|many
CASSQDRTGPNEQFF
TGCGCCAGCAGCCAAGATAGGACAGGTCCCAATGAGCAGTTCTTC
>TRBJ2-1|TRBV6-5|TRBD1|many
CASSLSRDSFYNEQFF
TGTGCCAGCAGTCTGAGCCGGGACAGCTTTTACAATGAGCAGTTCTTC
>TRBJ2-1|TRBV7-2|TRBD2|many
CASSLALRLAGSEQFF
TGTGCCAGCAGCTTAGCGCTCCGGCTAGCGGGGAGTGAGCAGTTCTTC
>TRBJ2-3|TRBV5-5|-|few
CASRTQVLSTDTQYF
TGTGCCAGCAGAACCCAGGTTCTCAGCACAGATACGCAGTATTTT
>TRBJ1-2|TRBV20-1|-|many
CSARAGGGYYGYTF
TGCAGTGCTAGAGCTGGGGGGGGTTACTATGGCTACACCTTC
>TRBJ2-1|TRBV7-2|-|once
CASREDRSYNEQFF
TGTGCCAGCAGGGAAGATCGCTCCTACAATGAGCAGTTCTTC
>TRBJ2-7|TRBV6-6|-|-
CASSPGIAYEQYF
TGTGCCAGCAGCCCAGGAATAGCCTACGAGCAGTACTTC
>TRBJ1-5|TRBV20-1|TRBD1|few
CSAPPGQGGNQPQHF
TGCAGTGCTCCACCGGGACAGGGAGGCAATCAGCCCCAGCATTTT
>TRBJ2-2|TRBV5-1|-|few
CASSTQVSNTGELFF
TGCGCCAGCAGCACACAGGTTTCGAACACCGGGGAGCTGTTTTTT
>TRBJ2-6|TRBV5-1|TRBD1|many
CASSLSGTGGSGANVLTF
TGCGCCAGCAGCTTGTCCGGGACAGGGGGCTCTGGGGCCAACGTCCTGACTTTC
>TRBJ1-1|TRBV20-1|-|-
CRGTAGNTEAFF
TGCAGAGGGACGGCGGGGAACACTGAAGCTTTCTTT
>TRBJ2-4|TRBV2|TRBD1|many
CASSQDRGVAKNIQYF
TGTGCCAGCAGCCAGGACAGGGGGGTCGCCAAAAACATTCAGTACTTC
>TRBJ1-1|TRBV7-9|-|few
CASTTQGYTEAFF
TGTGCCAGCACCACTCAGGGGTACACTGAAGCTTTCTTT
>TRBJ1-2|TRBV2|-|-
CASRPDSNYYGYTF
TGTGCCAGCAGGCCGGACAGTAACTACTATGGCTACACCTTC
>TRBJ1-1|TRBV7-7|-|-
CASSSQRAMNTEAFF
TGTGCCAGCAGCTCGCAGAGGGCCATGAACACTGAAGCTTTCTTT